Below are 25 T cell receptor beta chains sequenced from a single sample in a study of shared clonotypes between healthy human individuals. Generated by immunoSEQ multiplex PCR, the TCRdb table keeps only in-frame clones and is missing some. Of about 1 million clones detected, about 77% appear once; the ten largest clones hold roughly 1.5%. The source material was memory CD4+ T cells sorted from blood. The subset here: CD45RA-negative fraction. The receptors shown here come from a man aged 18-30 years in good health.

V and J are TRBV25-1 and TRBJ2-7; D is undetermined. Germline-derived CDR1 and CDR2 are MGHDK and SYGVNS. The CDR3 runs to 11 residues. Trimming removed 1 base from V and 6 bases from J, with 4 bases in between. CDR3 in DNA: TGTGCCAGCAGTGAATTTGGCGAGCAGTACTTC. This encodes CASSEFGEQYF.

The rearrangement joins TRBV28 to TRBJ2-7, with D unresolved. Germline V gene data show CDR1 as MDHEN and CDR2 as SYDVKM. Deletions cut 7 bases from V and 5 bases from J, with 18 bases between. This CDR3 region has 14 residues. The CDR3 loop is CASTLGLGFHEQYF. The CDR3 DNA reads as TGTGCCAGCACCTTAGGTTTGGGTTTCCACGAGCAGTACTTC.

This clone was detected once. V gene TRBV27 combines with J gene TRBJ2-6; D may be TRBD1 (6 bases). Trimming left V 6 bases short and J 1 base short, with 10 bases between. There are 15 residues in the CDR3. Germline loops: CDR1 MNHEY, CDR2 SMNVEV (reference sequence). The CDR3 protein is CASSSGVSGANVLTF. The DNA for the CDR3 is TGTGCCAGCAGCTCAGGGGTATCTGGGGCCAACGTCCTGACTTTC.

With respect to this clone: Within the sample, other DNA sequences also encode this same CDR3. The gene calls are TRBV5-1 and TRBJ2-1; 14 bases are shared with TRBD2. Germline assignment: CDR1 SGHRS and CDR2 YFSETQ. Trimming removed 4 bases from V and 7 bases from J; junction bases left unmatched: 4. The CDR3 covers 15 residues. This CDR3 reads CASSRGLAGVNEQFF. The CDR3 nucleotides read TGCGCCAGCAGCAGGGGACTAGCGGGAGTAAATGAGCAGTTCTTC. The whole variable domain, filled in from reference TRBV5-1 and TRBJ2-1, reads KAGVTQTPRYLIKTRGQQVTLSCSPISGHRSVSWYQQTPGQGLQFLFEYFSETQRNKGNFPGRFSGRQFSNSRSEMNVSTLELGDSALYLCASSRGLAGVNEQFFGPGTRLTVL.

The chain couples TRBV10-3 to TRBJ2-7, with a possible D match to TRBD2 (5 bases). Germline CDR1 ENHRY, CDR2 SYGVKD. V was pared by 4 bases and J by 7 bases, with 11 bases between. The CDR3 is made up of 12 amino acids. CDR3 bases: TGTGCCATCAGTGGAGGGATGAGGGAGCAGTACTTC. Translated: CAISGGMREQYF.

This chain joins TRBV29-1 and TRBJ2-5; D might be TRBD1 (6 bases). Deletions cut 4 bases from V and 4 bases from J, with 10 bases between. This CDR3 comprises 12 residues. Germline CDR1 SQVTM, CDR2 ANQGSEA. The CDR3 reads CSVVTGGETQYF. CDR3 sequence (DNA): TGCAGCGTTGTGACAGGTGGAGAGACCCAGTACTTC. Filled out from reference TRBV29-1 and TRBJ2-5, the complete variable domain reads SAVISQKPSRDICQRGTSLTIQCQVDSQVTMMFWYRQQPGQSLTLIATANQGSEATYESGFVIDKFPISRPNLTFSTLTVSNMSPEDSSIYLCSVVTGGETQYFGPGTRLLVL.

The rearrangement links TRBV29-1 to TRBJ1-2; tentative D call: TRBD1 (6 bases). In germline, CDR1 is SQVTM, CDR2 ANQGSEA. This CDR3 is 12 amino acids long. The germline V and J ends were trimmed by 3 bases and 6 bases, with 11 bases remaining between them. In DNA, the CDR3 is TGCAGCGTTGATGGGCAGGGGCATGGCTACACCTTC. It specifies CSVDGQGHGYTF.

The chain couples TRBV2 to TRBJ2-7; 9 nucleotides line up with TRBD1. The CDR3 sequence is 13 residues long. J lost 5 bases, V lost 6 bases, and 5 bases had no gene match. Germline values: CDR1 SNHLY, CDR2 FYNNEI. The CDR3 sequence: CASRRTGDHEQYF. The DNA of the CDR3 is TGTGCCAGCAGAAGGACAGGGGACCACGAGCAGTACTTC. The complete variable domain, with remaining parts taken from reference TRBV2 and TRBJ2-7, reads EPEVTQTPSHQVTQMGQEVILRCVPISNHLYFYWYRQILGQKVEFLVSFYNNEISEKSEIFDDQFSVERPDGSNFTLKIRSTKLEDSAMYFCASRRTGDHEQYFGPGTRLTVT.

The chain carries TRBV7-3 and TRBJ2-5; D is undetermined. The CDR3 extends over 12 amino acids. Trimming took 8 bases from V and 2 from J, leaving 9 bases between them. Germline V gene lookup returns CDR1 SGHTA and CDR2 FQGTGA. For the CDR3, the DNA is TGTGCCAGCGGAAACTATCAAGAGACCCAGTACTTC. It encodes CASGNYQETQYF.

The CDR3 DNA reads as TGTGCCATCAGGGGGAAGGGAGGGGCGGACGAGCAGTACTTC. This gives the protein CAIRGKGGADEQYF. This sequence joins TRBV10-3 and TRBJ2-7, with 7 positions matching TRBD2. The germline V gene encodes CDR1 ENHRY and CDR2 SYGVKD. The CDR3 runs 14 residues. J gave up 5 bases and V 6 bases, and 10 bases lay outside the gene matches.

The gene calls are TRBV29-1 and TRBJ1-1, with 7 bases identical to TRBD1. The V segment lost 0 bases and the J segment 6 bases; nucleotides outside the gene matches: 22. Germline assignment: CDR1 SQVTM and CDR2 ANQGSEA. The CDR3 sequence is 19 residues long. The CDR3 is CSVEDLMEGAVGMIAEAFF. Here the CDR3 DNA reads TGCAGCGTTGAAGATCTTATGGAGGGGGCTGTAGGGATGATCGCTGAAGCTTTCTTT.

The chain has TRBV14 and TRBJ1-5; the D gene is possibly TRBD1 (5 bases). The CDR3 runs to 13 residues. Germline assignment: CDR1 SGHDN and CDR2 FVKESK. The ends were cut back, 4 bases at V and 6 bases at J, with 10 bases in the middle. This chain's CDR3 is CASSPGRGQPQHF. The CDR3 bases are TGTGCCAGCAGCCCGGGACGGGGTCAGCCCCAGCATTTT.

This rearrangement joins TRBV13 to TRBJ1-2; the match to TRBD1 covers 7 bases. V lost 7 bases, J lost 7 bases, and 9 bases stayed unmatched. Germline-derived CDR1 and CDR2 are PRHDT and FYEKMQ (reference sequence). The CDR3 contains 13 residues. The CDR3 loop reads CASTKDRRRGYTF. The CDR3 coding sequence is TGTGCCAGCACCAAGGACAGGCGGCGTGGCTACACCTTC.

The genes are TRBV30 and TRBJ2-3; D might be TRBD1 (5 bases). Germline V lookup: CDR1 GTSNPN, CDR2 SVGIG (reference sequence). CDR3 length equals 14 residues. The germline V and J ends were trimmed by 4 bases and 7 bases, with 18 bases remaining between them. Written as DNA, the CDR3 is TGTGCCTGGATTGGGGCCGGGTTGATACATACGCAGTATTTT. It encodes CAWIGAGLIHTQYF.

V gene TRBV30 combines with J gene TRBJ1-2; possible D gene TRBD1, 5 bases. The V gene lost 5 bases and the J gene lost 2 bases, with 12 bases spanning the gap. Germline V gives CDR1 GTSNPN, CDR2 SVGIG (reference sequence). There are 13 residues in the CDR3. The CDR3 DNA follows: TGTGCCTGGGCGATTGACAGAAACTATGGCTACACCTTC. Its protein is CAWAIDRNYGYTF.

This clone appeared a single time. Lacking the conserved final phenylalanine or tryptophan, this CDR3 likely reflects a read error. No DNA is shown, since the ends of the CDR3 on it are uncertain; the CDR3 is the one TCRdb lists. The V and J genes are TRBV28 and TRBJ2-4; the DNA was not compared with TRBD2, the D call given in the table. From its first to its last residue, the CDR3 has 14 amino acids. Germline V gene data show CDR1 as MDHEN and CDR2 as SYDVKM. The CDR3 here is CASSLSVGGGTSAL.

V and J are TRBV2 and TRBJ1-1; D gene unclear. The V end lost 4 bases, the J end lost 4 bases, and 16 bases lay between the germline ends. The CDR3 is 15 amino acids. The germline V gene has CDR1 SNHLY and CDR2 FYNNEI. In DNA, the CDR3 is TGTGCCAGCAGTGGTGAGGGAGGGCTCGGCACTGAAGCTTTCTTT. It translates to CASSGEGGLGTEAFF.

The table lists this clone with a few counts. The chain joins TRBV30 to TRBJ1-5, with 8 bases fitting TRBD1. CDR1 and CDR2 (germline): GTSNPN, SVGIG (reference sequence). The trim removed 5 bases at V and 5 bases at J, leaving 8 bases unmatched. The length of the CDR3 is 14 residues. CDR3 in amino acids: CAWGQGNLYQPQHF. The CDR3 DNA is TGTGCCTGGGGACAGGGAAACCTTTATCAGCCCCAGCATTTT.

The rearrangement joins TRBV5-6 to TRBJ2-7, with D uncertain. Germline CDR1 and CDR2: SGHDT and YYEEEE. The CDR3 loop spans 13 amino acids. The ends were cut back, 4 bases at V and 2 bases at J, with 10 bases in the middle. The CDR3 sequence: CASSLGSPYEQYF. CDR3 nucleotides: TGTGCCAGCAGCCTTGGGTCACCCTACGAGCAGTACTTC.

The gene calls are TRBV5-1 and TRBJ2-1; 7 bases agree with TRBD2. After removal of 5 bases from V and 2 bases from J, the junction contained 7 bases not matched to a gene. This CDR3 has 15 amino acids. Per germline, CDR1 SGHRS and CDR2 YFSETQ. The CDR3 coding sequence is TGCGCCAGCAGTCCCGGGACTACTACCTACAATGAGCAGTTCTTC. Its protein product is CASSPGTTTYNEQFF.

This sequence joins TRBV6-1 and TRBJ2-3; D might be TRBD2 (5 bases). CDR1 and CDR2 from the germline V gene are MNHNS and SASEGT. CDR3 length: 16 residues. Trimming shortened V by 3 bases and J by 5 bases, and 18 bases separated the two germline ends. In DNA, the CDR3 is TGTGCCAGCAGTGATATAGGGCGGAGGTCCATAGATACGCAGTATTTT. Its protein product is CASSDIGRRSIDTQYF.

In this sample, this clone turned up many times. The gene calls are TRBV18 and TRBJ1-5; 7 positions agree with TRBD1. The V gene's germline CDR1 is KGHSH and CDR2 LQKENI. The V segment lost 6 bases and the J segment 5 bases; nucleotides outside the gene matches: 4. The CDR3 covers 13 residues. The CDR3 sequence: CASSLQGDQPQHF. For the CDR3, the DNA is TGTGCCAGCTCCCTGCAGGGGGATCAGCCCCAGCATTTT.

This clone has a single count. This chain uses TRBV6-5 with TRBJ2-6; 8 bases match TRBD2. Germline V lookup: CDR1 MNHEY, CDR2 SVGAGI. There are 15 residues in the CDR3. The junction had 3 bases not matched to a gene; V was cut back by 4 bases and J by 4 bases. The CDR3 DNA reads TGTGCCAGCAGTTCGGGGGGGGCCGGGGCCAACGTCCTGACTTTC. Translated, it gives CASSSGGAGANVLTF.

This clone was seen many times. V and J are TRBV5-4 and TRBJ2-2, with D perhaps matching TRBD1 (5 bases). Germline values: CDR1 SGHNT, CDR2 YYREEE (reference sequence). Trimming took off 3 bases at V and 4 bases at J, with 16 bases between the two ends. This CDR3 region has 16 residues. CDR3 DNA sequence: TGTGCCAGCAGCTCCCCGACAGAATGGTTCACCGGGGAGCTGTTTTTT. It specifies CASSSPTEWFTGELFF. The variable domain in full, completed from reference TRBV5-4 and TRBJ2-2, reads ETGVTQSPTHLIKTRGQQVTLRCSSQSGHNTVSWYQQALGQGPQFIFQYYREEENGRGNFPPRFSGLQFPNYSSELNVNALELDDSALYLCASSSPTEWFTGELFFGEGSRLTVL.

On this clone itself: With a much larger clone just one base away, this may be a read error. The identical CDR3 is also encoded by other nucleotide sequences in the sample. The DNA of the CDR3 is TGTGCCAGCACCCTGACAGGGCCCTACCAGCCCCAGCATTTT. Protein product: CASTLTGPYQPQHF. The V call is TRBV28, the J call TRBJ1-5; 7 bases are shared with TRBD1. The CDR3 contains 14 residues. V gave up 7 bases and J gave up 7 bases; unmatched junction bases: 10. The germline CDR1 and CDR2 sequences are MDHEN and SYDVKM.